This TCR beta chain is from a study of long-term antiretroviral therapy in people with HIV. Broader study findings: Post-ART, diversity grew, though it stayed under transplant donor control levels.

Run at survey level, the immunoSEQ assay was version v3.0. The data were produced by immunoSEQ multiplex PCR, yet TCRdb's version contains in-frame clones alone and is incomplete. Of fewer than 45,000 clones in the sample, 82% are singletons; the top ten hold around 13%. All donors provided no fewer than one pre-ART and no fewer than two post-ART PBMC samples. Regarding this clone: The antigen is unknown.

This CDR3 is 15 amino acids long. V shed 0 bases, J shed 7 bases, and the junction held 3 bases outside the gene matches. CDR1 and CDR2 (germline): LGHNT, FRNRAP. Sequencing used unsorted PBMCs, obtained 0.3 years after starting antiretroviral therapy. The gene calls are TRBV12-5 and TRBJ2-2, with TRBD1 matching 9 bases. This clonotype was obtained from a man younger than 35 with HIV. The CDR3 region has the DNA TGTGCTAGTGGTTTGGTACAGGGGGCAGTCGGGGAGCTGTTTTTT. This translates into CASGLVQGAVGELFF. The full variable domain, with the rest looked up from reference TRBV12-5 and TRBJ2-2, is DARVTQTPRHKVTEMGQEVTMRCQPILGHNTVFWYRQTMMQGLELLAYFRNRAPLDDSGMPKDRFSAEMPDATLATLKIQPSEPRDSAVYFCASGLVQGAVGELFFGEGSRLTVL.